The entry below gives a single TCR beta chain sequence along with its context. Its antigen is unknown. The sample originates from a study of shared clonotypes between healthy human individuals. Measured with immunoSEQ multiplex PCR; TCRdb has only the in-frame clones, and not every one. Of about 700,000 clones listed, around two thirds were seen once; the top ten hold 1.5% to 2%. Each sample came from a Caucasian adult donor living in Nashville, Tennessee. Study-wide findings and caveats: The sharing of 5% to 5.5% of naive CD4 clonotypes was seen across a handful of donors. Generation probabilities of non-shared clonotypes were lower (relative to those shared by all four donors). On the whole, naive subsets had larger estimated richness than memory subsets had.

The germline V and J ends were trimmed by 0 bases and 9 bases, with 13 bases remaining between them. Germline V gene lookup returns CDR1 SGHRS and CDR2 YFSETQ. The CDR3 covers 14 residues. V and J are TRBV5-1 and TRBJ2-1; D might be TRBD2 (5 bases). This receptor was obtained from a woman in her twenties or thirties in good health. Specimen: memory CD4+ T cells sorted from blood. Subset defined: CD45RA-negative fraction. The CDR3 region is CASSLGTHGPEQFF. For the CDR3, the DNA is TGCGCCAGCAGCTTGGGGACTCACGGTCCTGAGCAGTTCTTC.